These 30 T cell receptor beta chains were sequenced from one sample in a study of CD8+CD57+ T cells in acquired aplastic anemia. Genomic DNA acted as the template from which TCR beta VDJ combination and CDR3 sequence profiling were carried out. MiXCR, applied by TCRdb to the reads, yields one record per CDR3 protein. Of hundreds of thousands of distinct CDR3 sequences listed, about a third are singletons. Whoever was chosen for sequencing had shown CD8+CD57+ cell expansion by flow cytometry. Material for sequencing was sorted CD4+, CD8+, or CD8+CD57+ T cells (not recorded which) from PBMCs. Receptors originate from a human donor with aplastic anemia.

The table lists this clonotype with a few counts. CDR3 in amino acids: CASSLEGSEQYF. The CDR3 DNA reads TGTGCCAGCAGCTTAGAGGGAAGCGAGCAGTACTTC. V and J are TRBV11-3 and TRBJ2-7; no reliable D call. V was clipped by 0 bases and J by 6 bases, with 6 bases between them. The CDR3 is 12 residues long. In germline, CDR1 is SGHNT, CDR2 YENEEA.

V gene TRBV10-3 combines with J gene TRBJ1-5; 9 bases are a match to TRBD1. V lost 6 bases, J lost 1 base, and 4 bases stayed unmatched. Germline CDR1 and CDR2: ENHRY and SYGVKD. This CDR3 is 15 amino acids long. The CDR3 protein is CAIRAGTGSNQPQHF. The CDR3 DNA sequence: TGTGCCATCAGAGCCGGGACAGGGAGCAATCAGCCCCAGCATTTT.

V gene TRBV2 combines with J gene TRBJ1-5, with TRBD1 identical over 9 bases. This CDR3 has 15 amino acids. V lost 6 bases, J lost 5 bases, and 8 bases stayed unmatched. Per the germline V gene, CDR1 is SNHLY and CDR2 is FYNNEI. This chain's CDR3 is CASSPTGGPHQPQHF. In nucleotides, the CDR3 is TGTGCCAGCAGCCCGACAGGGGGTCCCCATCAGCCCCAGCATTTT.

Worth noting for this clonotype: A much larger clone is a single base away; this may be a read error. The J gene is TRBJ2-3, the V gene TRBV10-1; possibly TRBD1 or TRBD2 for D (5 bases each). The CDR3 is made up of 14 amino acids. V was shortened by 7 bases and J by 6 bases, with 17 bases between the two germline ends. Germline V gives CDR1 WNHNN, CDR2 SYGVQD (reference sequence). The CDR3 region is CASNPGTLIDTQYF. The DNA of the CDR3 is TGCGCCAGCAATCCCGGGACGTTAATCGATACGCAGTATTTT.

The chain's CDR3 is CASGLVPGWAGTEAFF. The CDR3 nucleotides read TGTGCTAGTGGTTTGGTACCAGGGTGGGCGGGCACTGAAGCTTTCTTT. The chain uses TRBV25-1 and TRBJ1-1, with TRBD1 as a possible D gene (5 bases). The CDR3 totals 16 residues. Germline V lookup: CDR1 MGHDK, CDR2 SYGVNS.

V usage is TRBV14 and J usage is TRBJ1-1; 7 bases fit TRBD1. The ends lost 0 bases at V and 6 bases at J; junction bases unmatched: 4. Germline V gene lookup returns CDR1 SGHDN and CDR2 FVKESK. The CDR3 covers 14 residues. CDR3 in amino acids: CASSQDRGVAEAFF. The DNA for the CDR3 is TGTGCCAGCAGCCAAGACAGGGGGGTCGCTGAAGCTTTCTTT.

The chain joins TRBV6-1 to TRBJ1-6, with unresolved D. Germline CDR1 and CDR2: MNHNS and SASEGT. V was clipped by 6 bases and J by 13 bases, with 10 bases between them. The CDR3 is made up of 11 amino acids. The CDR3 DNA reads TGTGCCAGCAGCCAAGGGATCCCCCTCCACTTT. Its translation is CASSQGIPLHF.

This clonotype was counted only a few times. A much larger clone is a single base away; this may be a read error. This sequence joins TRBV10-1 and TRBJ1-1; a weak D match, TRBD1 (5 bases). The V gene's germline CDR1 is WNHNN and CDR2 SYGVQD (reference sequence). CDR3 length: 16 residues. V was cut by 3 bases and J by 0 bases, with 14 bases left in between. The CDR3 nucleotides are TGCGCCAGCAGTGAACCGGGGCCACCCCTGAACACTGAAGCTTTCTTT. Its protein is CASSEPGPPLNTEAFF.

A few counts support this clonotype. The V gene is TRBV6-1, the J gene TRBJ1-3; a possible D gene is TRBD1 (5 bases). Per the germline V gene, CDR1 is MNHNS and CDR2 is SASEGT. The CDR3 runs 15 residues. The V end was cut by 10 bases, the J end by 0 bases, with 16 bases between. The DNA for the CDR3 is TGTGCCACCACTTACGGACAAGCCTCTGGAAACACCATATATTTT. Residues: CATTYGQASGNTIYF.

The chain carries TRBV20-1 and TRBJ2-2, with a tentative D call TRBD2 (5 bases). The germline CDR1 and CDR2 sequences are DFQATT and SNEGSKA (reference sequence). The CDR3 sequence is 14 residues long. V was pared by 6 bases and J by 4 bases, with 15 bases between. The CDR3 loop reads CSALRPGSTGELFF. The CDR3 coding sequence is TGCAGTGCCTTAAGGCCGGGGAGCACCGGGGAGCTGTTTTTT.

Remarks on this clonotype: A clone one base away is much larger, so this may be a read error. This rearrangement joins TRBV24-1 to TRBJ2-7; D gene uncertain. The CDR3 has 8 residues. Germline-derived CDR1 and CDR2 are KGHDR and SFDVKD. Trimming took 12 bases from V and 4 from J, leaving 3 bases between them. The CDR3 sequence is CAGYEQYF. The DNA of the CDR3 is TGTGCCGGGTACGAGCAGTACTTC.

The rearrangement uses TRBV15 and TRBJ2-2; maybe TRBD2 (6 bases). Germline loops: CDR1 LNHNV, CDR2 YYDKDF (reference sequence). The V end lost 2 bases, the J end lost 15 bases, and 19 bases lay between the germline ends. The CDR3 has 14 amino acids. As DNA, the CDR3 is TGTGCCACCAGCAGACGGAGTGGAGGGCCGATGATGTTTTTT. Protein sequence: CATSRRSGGPMMFF.

The rearrangement uses TRBV19 and TRBJ2-2; 9 bases match TRBD1. This CDR3 contains 15 residues. The V segment lost 5 bases and the J segment 9 bases; nucleotides outside the gene matches: 10. Germline values: CDR1 LNHDA, CDR2 SQIVND (reference sequence). The CDR3 DNA reads as TGTGCCAGTAGTCGGGACAGGGACCTCTACCGGGAGCTGTTTTTT. Its translation: CASSRDRDLYRELFF.

The rearrangement links TRBV7-2 to TRBJ1-3; D is unresolved. The CDR3 has 14 amino acids. Germline V gene sequence: CDR1 SGHTA, CDR2 FQGNSA. V was pared by 5 bases and J by 6 bases, with 14 bases between. The CDR3 reads CASSTQNGKNTIYF. CDR3 in DNA: TGTGCCAGCAGCACACAAAACGGGAAAAACACCATATATTTT.

This clonotype occurred a few times. A read error may account for a junction end that differs from germline. The rearrangement joins TRBV7-7 to TRBJ1-3, with D possibly TRBD1 on 5 matching bases. Germline V gene lookup returns CDR1 SSHAT and CDR2 FNYEAQ (reference sequence). The CDR3 extends over 15 amino acids. This CDR3 reads CASRRQFSSGNTIYF. CDR3 coding DNA: TGTGCTAGCAGACGACAGTTCTCCTCTGGAAACACCATATATTTT.

This clonotype was found many times. A read error may produce the germline difference seen at one junction end. V is TRBV10-3 and J is TRBJ1-2; D gene ambiguous. CDR3 length: 12 residues. Germline CDR1 is ENHRY and CDR2 is SYGVKD. This chain's CDR3 is CASSDPGGGYTF. In DNA, the CDR3 is TGTGCCAGCAGTGATCCAGGAGGGGGCTACACCTTC.

This chain's CDR3 is CASIPHENSYEQYF. CDR3 DNA: TGTGCCAGCATCCCCCACGAAAACTCCTACGAGCAGTACTTC. The chain has TRBV6-1 and TRBJ2-7; D is undetermined. V was clipped by 7 bases and J by 0 bases, with 13 bases between them. Germline V gene lookup returns CDR1 MNHNS and CDR2 SASEGT. This CDR3 has 14 residues.

The V and J genes are TRBV19 and TRBJ1-1, with D uncertain. CDR1 is LNHDA and CDR2 is SQIVND in the germline V gene (reference sequence). V gave up 5 bases and J gave up 8 bases, with 12 bases separating them. The CDR3 is 12 residues long. CDR3 in amino acids: CASSFIQKEAFF. In nucleotides, the CDR3 is TGTGCCAGTAGTTTTATACAGAAAGAAGCTTTCTTT.

The table lists this clonotype with many counts. The V gene is TRBV2, the J gene TRBJ1-6; 9 bases are shared with TRBD1. Germline CDR1 and CDR2: SNHLY and FYNNEI. The CDR3 spans 15 residues. J lost 7 bases, V lost 5 bases, and 6 bases had no gene match. This CDR3 reads CASSLRTGENSPLHF. CDR3 DNA: TGTGCCAGCAGTCTAAGGACAGGGGAAAATTCACCCCTCCACTTT.

This clonotype was found many times. The genes are TRBV7-2 and TRBJ2-7, with D possibly being TRBD1 (6 bases). The CDR3 covers 14 residues. V was cut by 0 bases and J by 2 bases, with 8 bases left in between. The germline CDR1 and CDR2 sequences are SGHTA and FQGNSA. This CDR3 is CASSLAQGPYEQYF. The CDR3 coding sequence is TGTGCCAGCAGCTTAGCTCAGGGGCCCTACGAGCAGTACTTC. Full variable domain (outside the CDR3, taken from reference TRBV7-2 and TRBJ2-7): GAGVSQSPSNKVTEKGKDVELRCDPISGHTALYWYRQSLGQGLEFLIYFQGNSAPDKSGLPSDRFSAERTGGSVSTLTIQRTQQEDSAVYLCASSLAQGPYEQYFGPGTRLTVT.

This clonotype has at least ten counts. The chain links TRBV7-3 to TRBJ1-2, with D perhaps TRBD1 (5 bases). The V gene's germline CDR1 is SGHTA and CDR2 FQGTGA. The length of the CDR3 is 12 residues. Between the trimmed V and J ends, which lost 7 bases and 7 bases, there was a span of 13 bases. CDR3 amino acids: CASTSGEGGYTF. DNA for the CDR3: TGTGCCAGCACCTCGGGGGAAGGTGGCTACACCTTC.

Only a few counts were recorded for this clonotype. The rearrangement joins TRBV7-2 to TRBJ2-3; TRBD1 matches 8 bases. V lost 3 bases and J lost 8; bases outside the gene matches: 4. This CDR3 spans 13 amino acids. Looked up from germline, CDR1 is SGHTA and CDR2 is FQGNSA. CDR3 residues: CASSFVTGGTQYF. The DNA of the CDR3 is TGTGCCAGCAGCTTCGTAACAGGGGGTACGCAGTATTTT.

Remarks on this clonotype: Possible read error: a much larger clone is one base away. The chain couples TRBV2 to TRBJ1-1; maybe TRBD1 (5 bases). Germline V lookup: CDR1 SNHLY, CDR2 FYNNEI. Between the trimmed V and J ends, which lost 8 bases and 1 base, there was a span of 17 bases. The CDR3 is 15 amino acids. DNA of the CDR3: TGTGCCAGCTCACGGGCAGGGCTATGGAACACTGAAGCTTTCTTT. It translates to CASSRAGLWNTEAFF.

The J gene is TRBJ1-2, the V gene TRBV20-1; 9 nucleotides match TRBD1. There are 16 residues in the CDR3. V was clipped by 6 bases and J by 3 bases; unmatched bases: 14. From germline, CDR1 is DFQATT and CDR2 SNEGSKA (reference sequence). CDR3 amino acids: CSASSGTQGADYGYTF. Here the CDR3 DNA reads TGCAGTGCCTCCTCTGGGACACAGGGGGCGGACTATGGCTACACCTTC.

This clonotype was counted at least ten times. The V gene is TRBV10-3, the J gene TRBJ1-4; TRBD1 aligns across 10 bases. CDR1 is ENHRY and CDR2 is SYGVKD in the germline V gene. Unmatched junction bases numbered 4, after V lost 2 bases and J lost 7 bases. This CDR3 spans 15 amino acids. This CDR3 is CAISERQGASEKLFF. The CDR3 nucleotides read TGTGCCATCAGTGAGAGACAGGGGGCAAGTGAAAAACTGTTTTTT.

This clonotype was detected only a few times. The rearrangement joins TRBV20-1 to TRBJ2-2; D gene ambiguous. The CDR3 length is 13 residues. The germline V gene has CDR1 DFQATT and CDR2 SNEGSKA (reference sequence). With 4 bases removed from V and 7 bases from J, the gap between germline ends came to 13 bases. This chain's CDR3 is CSAKLVGDGELFF. CDR3 in DNA: TGCAGTGCTAAGTTAGTTGGAGACGGGGAGCTGTTTTTT.

This clonotype has at least ten counts. The V call is TRBV24-1, the J call TRBJ2-3, with D unclear. The CDR3 length is 16 residues. Germline V gives CDR1 KGHDR, CDR2 SFDVKD. The germline V and J ends were trimmed by 2 bases and 0 bases, with 11 bases remaining between them. The CDR3 DNA follows: TGTGCCACCAGTGATTCTGGACGAAGAAGCACAGATACGCAGTATTTT. It yields the protein CATSDSGRRSTDTQYF.

This clonotype came up a few times. The J gene is TRBJ1-2, the V gene TRBV28; 7 nucleotides agree with TRBD1. From germline, CDR1 is MDHEN and CDR2 SYDVKM. The CDR3 runs 14 residues. With 5 bases clipped from V and 4 bases from J, the junction kept 7 bases outside the gene matches. CDR3 coding DNA: TGTGCCAGCAGTCCACCGGACAGGATCTATGGCTACACCTTC. The encoded protein is CASSPPDRIYGYTF.

The sample holds a few counts of this clonotype. The chain employs TRBV24-1 and TRBJ2-7; perhaps TRBD1 as D (6 bases). This CDR3 is built from 16 residues. Germline V gene data show CDR1 as KGHDR and CDR2 as SFDVKD. The V end was cut by 2 bases, the J end by 0 bases, with 13 bases between. This chain's CDR3 is CATSDSVGRGSYEQYF. The CDR3 coding sequence is TGTGCCACCAGTGATTCCGTGGGCAGGGGCTCCTACGAGCAGTACTTC.

This clonotype was counted a single time. One base away lies a much larger clone, so this may be a sequencing read error. The chain employs TRBV11-2 and TRBJ2-3, with 9 bases lining up with TRBD1. CDR1 SGHAT and CDR2 FQNNGV come from the germline V gene. The CDR3 sequence is 15 residues long. In nucleotides, the CDR3 is TGTGGCAGCAGCCCCGGACAGGGGAGCGCAGATACGCAGTATTTT. This codes for CGSSPGQGSADTQYF.